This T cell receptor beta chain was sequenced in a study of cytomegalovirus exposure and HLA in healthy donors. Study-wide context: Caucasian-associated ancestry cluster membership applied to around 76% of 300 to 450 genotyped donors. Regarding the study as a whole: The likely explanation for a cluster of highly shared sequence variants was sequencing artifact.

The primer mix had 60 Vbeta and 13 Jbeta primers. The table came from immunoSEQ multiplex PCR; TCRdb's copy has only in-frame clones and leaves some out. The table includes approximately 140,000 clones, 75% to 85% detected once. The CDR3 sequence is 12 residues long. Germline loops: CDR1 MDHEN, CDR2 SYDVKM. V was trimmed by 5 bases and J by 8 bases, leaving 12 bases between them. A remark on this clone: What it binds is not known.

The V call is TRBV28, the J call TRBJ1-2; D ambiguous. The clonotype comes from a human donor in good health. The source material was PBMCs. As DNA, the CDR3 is TGTGCCAGCAGTGTGGACGGCGGGGGCTACACCTTC. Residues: CASSVDGGGYTF.